The 17 T cell receptor beta chains below were found in one sample sequenced in a study of cytotoxic CD8 clonotypes in ibrutinib-treated CLL. Repertoires were generated with immunoSEQ multiplex PCR, while TCRdb's copy carries only in-frame clones and drops some. The data hold fewer than 90,000 clones, with roughly 72% observed a single time. Sequenced here: PBMCs, sampled after 12 months of ibrutinib treatment. These receptors all stem from a human donor with chronic lymphocytic leukemia.

CDR3 in amino acids: CASSPTTGTGGKGELFF. As DNA, the CDR3 is TGTGCCAGCAGCCCTACTACCGGGACAGGGGGCAAAGGGGAGCTGTTTTTT. J is TRBJ2-2 and V is TRBV5-4, with TRBD1 matching over 12 bases. The CDR3 runs 17 residues. V lost 4 bases, J lost 8 bases, and 12 bases stayed unmatched. Germline loops: CDR1 SGHNT, CDR2 YYREEE (reference sequence).

The V and J genes are TRBV10-3 and TRBJ2-5; 9 nucleotides align to TRBD2. V shed 8 bases and J 5 bases; nucleotides not matched to a gene: 21. The CDR3 extends over 18 amino acids. Germline CDR1 and CDR2: ENHRY and SYGVKD. The CDR3 DNA follows: TGTGCCATCCAAAAACACGGAGACTATGGCGGGGGGGCTGAGACCCAGTACTTC. Amino acid sequence: CAIQKHGDYGGGAETQYF.

V is TRBV7-2 and J is TRBJ1-2; TRBD1 aligns across 8 bases. Germline CDR1 SGHTA, CDR2 FQGNSA. The J segment lost 8 bases and the V segment lost 5 bases, leaving 7 bases of the junction unmatched. This CDR3 contains 13 residues. CDR3 amino acids: CASSARQGLGYTF. The CDR3 nucleotides read TGTGCCAGCAGCGCCCGACAGGGGCTGGGCTACACCTTC.

The rearrangement links TRBV7-2 to TRBJ1-6; possibly TRBD1 for D (5 bases). The ends were cut back, 0 bases at V and 5 bases at J, with 8 bases in the middle. The CDR3 totals 15 residues. Germline CDR1 and CDR2: SGHTA and FQGNSA. Written as DNA, the CDR3 is TGTGCCAGCAGCTTAGCTTTACAGGATAATTCACCCCTCCACTTT. It yields the protein CASSLALQDNSPLHF. The full variable domain, in which reference TRBV7-2 and TRBJ1-6 provide the parts outside the CDR3, is GAGVSQSPSNKVTEKGKDVELRCDPISGHTALYWYRQSLGQGLEFLIYFQGNSAPDKSGLPSDRFSAERTGGSVSTLTIQRTQQEDSAVYLCASSLALQDNSPLHFGNGTRLTVT.

This clone was seen just once. This chain uses TRBV4-1 with TRBJ2-3, with D uncertain. The CDR3 covers 13 residues. Per germline, CDR1 MGHRA and CDR2 YSYEKL. The V end lost 1 base, the J end lost 2 bases, and 4 bases lay between the germline ends. CDR3 DNA sequence: TGCGCCAGCAGCCAAGCAGACACAGATACGCAGTATTTT. This codes for CASSQADTDTQYF.

In its sample, this clone was seen a few times. The J gene is TRBJ1-1, the V gene TRBV7-3; D remains unclear. The V end was cut by 5 bases, the J end by 0 bases, with 10 bases between. Germline CDR1 and CDR2: SGHTA and FQGTGA. This CDR3 spans 14 amino acids. The DNA for the CDR3 is TGTGCCAGCAGCCGTGACCGCCTGAACACTGAAGCTTTCTTT. This translates into CASSRDRLNTEAFF. Together with reference TRBV7-3 and TRBJ1-1, the CDR3 gives the full variable domain: GAGVSQTPSNKVTEKGKYVELRCDPISGHTALYWYRQSLGQGPEFLIYFQGTGAADDSGLPNDRFFAVRPEGSVSTLKIQRTERGDSAVYLCASSRDRLNTEAFFGQGTRLTVV.

The chain combines TRBV2 with TRBJ2-1; D might be TRBD2 (6 bases). Germline V gene data show CDR1 as SNHLY and CDR2 as FYNNEI. The CDR3 sequence is 16 residues long. Trimming cost V 6 bases and J 1 base, with 16 bases left between them. CDR3 nucleotides: TGTGCCAGCAGGCACAATCCTAGCGTATCCTACAATGAGCAGTTCTTC. Amino acid sequence: CASRHNPSVSYNEQFF.

This chain links TRBV4-1 with TRBJ2-2; either TRBD1 or TRBD2 may fit D (5 bases each). Trimming cost V 0 bases and J 6 bases, with 14 bases left between them. CDR1 and CDR2 (germline): MGHRA, YSYEKL. The CDR3 contains 16 residues. CDR3: CASSQDLGTTPGELFF. CDR3 nucleotide sequence: TGCGCCAGCAGCCAAGATCTTGGGACCACCCCCGGGGAGCTGTTTTTT.

The sample holds one count of this clone. J is TRBJ2-7 and V is TRBV7-6; 13 bases align to TRBD2. Per germline, CDR1 SGHVS and CDR2 FNYEAQ. This CDR3 region has 15 residues. The J segment lost 2 bases and the V segment lost 4 bases, leaving 2 bases of the junction unmatched. The CDR3 protein is CASSSTSGGTYEQYF. The CDR3 DNA reads as TGTGCCAGCAGCTCGACTAGCGGGGGGACCTACGAGCAGTACTTC.

The chain couples TRBV5-1 to TRBJ1-6, with D maybe TRBD1 (6 bases). CDR3 size: 13 residues. V was shortened by 6 bases and J by 6 bases, with 10 bases between the two germline ends. Looked up from germline, CDR1 is SGHRS and CDR2 is YFSETQ. The CDR3 spells CASTRGSNSPLHF. The CDR3 region has the DNA TGCGCCAGCACCAGGGGAAGTAATTCACCCCTCCACTTT.

This chain joins TRBV7-2 and TRBJ1-1, with a weak D call TRBD1 (6 bases). V lost 4 bases, J lost 11 bases, and 20 bases lay in between. CDR1 is SGHTA, CDR2 FQGNSA, per germline. This CDR3 has 14 amino acids. The CDR3 spells CASSSQQQGFRAFF. The CDR3 nucleotides are TGTGCCAGCAGCTCACAACAACAGGGTTTTAGGGCTTTCTTT.

The chain uses TRBV30 and TRBJ2-7; 9 nucleotides line up with TRBD1. The CDR3 totals 12 residues. Germline CDR1 is GTSNPN and CDR2 is SVGIG (reference sequence). V was pared by 5 bases and J by 12 bases, with 11 bases of the junction left unmatched. CDR3 bases: TGTGCCTGGCGGGGGACAGGGACGTTGTTGTACTTC. Amino acids: CAWRGTGTLLYF.

The J gene is TRBJ1-6, the V gene TRBV4-3; possibly TRBD1 for D (6 bases). Trimming removed 4 bases from V and 10 bases from J, with 17 bases in between. The CDR3 has 15 amino acids. Germline loops: CDR1 LGHNA, CDR2 YSLEER. CDR3 protein: CASSPSRERGSPLHF. For the CDR3, the DNA is TGCGCCAGCAGCCCCTCCCGGGAAAGGGGGTCACCCCTCCACTTT.

This clone was observed a few times. The chain is built from TRBV6-4 and TRBJ1-5; unclear D gene. Germline V gene lookup returns CDR1 MRHNA and CDR2 SNTAGT. V was shortened by 4 bases and J by 0 bases, with 10 bases between the two germline ends. CDR3 length: 15 amino acids. The CDR3, as DNA: TGTGCCAGCAGTGTGGAGGCGGGTAGCAATCAGCCCCAGCATTTT. Translation gives CASSVEAGSNQPQHF.

The chain uses TRBV7-2 and TRBJ1-6; perhaps TRBD1 as D (6 bases). The V and J ends lost 3 bases and 9 bases respectively, with 9 bases between them. From germline, CDR1 is SGHTA and CDR2 FQGNSA. The CDR3 spans 13 residues. The CDR3 bases are TGTGCCAGCAGCTTCTCAGGGGTTTCACCCCTCCACTTT. Encoded protein: CASSFSGVSPLHF. Supplemented by reference TRBV7-2 and TRBJ1-6, the full variable domain reads GAGVSQSPSNKVTEKGKDVELRCDPISGHTALYWYRQSLGQGLEFLIYFQGNSAPDKSGLPSDRFSAERTGGSVSTLTIQRTQQEDSAVYLCASSFSGVSPLHFGNGTRLTVT.

This chain connects TRBV5-4 to TRBJ1-1; no clear D gene. There are 14 residues in the CDR3. Trimming cost V 6 bases and J 1 base, with 13 bases left between them. CDR1 SGHNT and CDR2 YYREEE come from the germline V gene (reference sequence). The CDR3 sequence: CASTVFSRNTEAFF. The DNA for the CDR3 is TGTGCCAGCACCGTTTTCTCCCGGAACACTGAAGCTTTCTTT.

V gene TRBV2 combines with J gene TRBJ1-6; D possibly corresponds to TRBD1 (6 bases). Looked up from germline, CDR1 is SNHLY and CDR2 is FYNNEI. This CDR3 is built from 14 residues. V was cut by 5 bases and J by 2 bases, with 7 bases left in between. CDR3 nucleotides: TGTGCCAGCAGTACAGGGACCTATAATTCACCCCTCCACTTT. Translating gives CASSTGTYNSPLHF. Full variable domain (outside the CDR3, taken from reference TRBV2 and TRBJ1-6): EPEVTQTPSHQVTQMGQEVILRCVPISNHLYFYWYRQILGQKVEFLVSFYNNEISEKSEIFDDQFSVERPDGSNFTLKIRSTKLEDSAMYFCASSTGTYNSPLHFGNGTRLTVT.